These 22 T cell receptor beta chains were all obtained from the same sample, sequenced in a study of vaccination effects on CD4 cells after COVID-19. Method: immunoSEQ multiplex PCR; TCRdb's copy keeps in-frame clones and lacks some. The data hold 30,000 to 35,000 clones, with 82% observed a single time. No cognate antigen is known for these TCRs. Using viral peptide pools, the ViraFEST assay grew out antigen-specific CD4+ T cells prior to sequencing. Having been cultured for less than 12 days, the cells underwent CD4+ T cell isolation. Participants completed two doses of the BNT162b2 or mRNA-1273 vaccine. The sample consisted of CD4+ T cells from PBMCs cultured with HCoV-NL63 spike peptides, taken after COVID-19 vaccination. These receptors all come from a human donor who received a COVID-19 vaccine. Some clones in this sample may be carry-over from other donors' samples.

The chain combines TRBV6-6 with TRBJ1-4, with unresolved D. Germline lookup yields CDR1 MNHNY and CDR2 SVGAGI (reference sequence). The CDR3 loop spans 15 amino acids. V lost 5 bases, J lost 8 bases, and 18 bases lay in between. CDR3 sequence reads: CASSTTGGRREKLFF. In DNA, the CDR3 is TGTGCCAGCAGTACCACGGGAGGAAGAAGGGAAAAACTGTTTTTT.

The chain joins TRBV5-8 to TRBJ1-1; a weak D match, TRBD1 (6 bases). The CDR3 runs 20 residues. The V end was cut by 7 bases, the J end by 0 bases, with 31 bases between. From germline, CDR1 is SGHTS and CDR2 YDEGEE. CDR3 DNA: TGTGCCAGCCCTCACGGGAGTTTGAGTGCGTTGGACAGCGTGAACACTGAAGCTTTCTTT. This translates into CASPHGSLSALDSVNTEAFF.

V is TRBV12-2 and J is TRBJ1-2; TRBD1, as called in the table, went unchecked against the DNA. TRBV12-2 is a pseudogene. The CDR3 extends over 17 amino acids. CDR3 bases: TGTGCAAGTCGCTTAGCGCCTGGGGCAGGGGGCCGACTCGGCTACACCTTC. Protein product: CASRLAPGAGGRLGYTF.

This chain links TRBV24-1 with TRBJ2-2; D uncertain. The CDR3 sequence is 12 residues long. Trimming pared 7 bases from V and 3 bases from J, leaving 5 bases between. CDR1 KGHDR and CDR2 SFDVKD come from the germline V gene. CDR3 nucleotide sequence: TGTGCCACCAGGCAGTACACCGGGGAGCTGTTTTTT. This sequence encodes CATRQYTGELFF.

This clone was seen just once. The V call is TRBV6-5, the J call TRBJ2-7; 13 bases line up with TRBD2. Per germline, CDR1 MNHEY and CDR2 SVGAGI. The CDR3 has 16 residues. With 4 bases clipped from V and 6 bases from J, the junction kept 9 bases outside the gene matches. DNA of the CDR3: TGTGCCAGCAGTTCAACTAGCGGGGGGGCCCGGGTCGAGCAGTACGTC. Protein sequence: CASSSTSGGARVEQYV.

This clone showed up just once. This rearrangement joins TRBV24-1 to TRBJ1-3; D unresolved. Trimming took 2 bases from V and 3 from J, leaving 10 bases between them. CDR1 KGHDR and CDR2 SFDVKD come from the germline V gene. This CDR3 region has 15 residues. DNA for the CDR3: TGTGCCACCAGTGATTCCTCCGGGGTTGGAAACACCATATATTTT. Translated, it gives CATSDSSGVGNTIYF.

This clone was seen a single time. This sequence joins TRBV11-2 and TRBJ2-3; 14 nucleotides align to TRBD2. Germline V gene data show CDR1 as SGHAT and CDR2 as FQNNGV. CDR3 length: 17 amino acids. J lost 2 bases, V lost 5 bases, and 6 bases had no gene match. The CDR3 DNA sequence: TGTGCCAGCAGCCCCAGGACTAGCGGGGGGCACACAGATACGCAGTATTTT. Residues: CASSPRTSGGHTDTQYF. Together with reference TRBV11-2 and TRBJ2-3, the CDR3 gives the full variable domain: EAGVAQSPRYKIIEKRQSVAFWCNPISGHATLYWYQQILGQGPKLLIQFQNNGVVDDSQLPKDRFSAERLKGVDSTLKIQPAKLEDSAVYLCASSPRTSGGHTDTQYFGPGTRLTVL.

This clone occurred a few times. The chain joins TRBV7-9 to TRBJ1-1; 7 nucleotides agree with TRBD1. The junction had 3 bases not matched to a gene; V was cut back by 4 bases and J by 7 bases. The V gene's germline CDR1 is SEHNR and CDR2 FQNEAQ (reference sequence). The CDR3 length is 12 residues. In DNA, the CDR3 is TGTGCCAGCAGCTGGACAGGTGTTGAAGCTTTCTTT. Encoded protein: CASSWTGVEAFF.

The chain carries TRBV19 and TRBJ2-5; 7 bases map to TRBD2. This CDR3 has 14 amino acids. From germline, CDR1 is LNHDA and CDR2 SQIVND (reference sequence). Trimming removed 5 bases from V and 4 bases from J; junction bases left unmatched: 7. This CDR3 reads CASSPWGGLETQYF. The CDR3 DNA is TGTGCCAGTAGTCCGTGGGGAGGGCTAGAGACCCAGTACTTC. The whole variable domain, remainder taken from reference TRBV19 and TRBJ2-5, is DGGITQSPKYLFRKEGQNVTLSCEQNLNHDAMYWYRQDPGQGLRLIYYSQIVNDFQKGDIAEGYSVSREKKESFPLTVTSAQKNPTAFYLCASSPWGGLETQYFGPGTRLLVL.

This clone came up once. This chain uses TRBV11-2 with TRBJ2-3, with D possibly TRBD2 on 5 matching bases. The V and J ends lost 3 bases and 2 bases respectively, with 9 bases between them. The CDR3 loop spans 14 amino acids. Germline assignment: CDR1 SGHAT and CDR2 FQNNGV. The CDR3 DNA reads as TGTGCCAGCAGCTTTACTAGGGCCACAGATACGCAGTATTTT. It is translated as CASSFTRATDTQYF.

As DNA, the CDR3 is TGTGCCAGCAGCCCTAGGAATGGCGAGCAGTACGTC. Its protein product is CASSPRNGEQYV. The chain recombines TRBV7-9 with TRBJ2-7, with D uncertain. Germline assignment: CDR1 SEHNR and CDR2 FQNEAQ (reference sequence). The germline V and J ends were trimmed by 5 bases and 6 bases, with 11 bases remaining between them. The CDR3 spans 12 residues.

The V and J genes are TRBV9 and TRBJ1-2, with 7 bases that match TRBD1. V dropped 0 bases and J dropped 10; count of bases not matched to a gene: 12. Looked up from germline, CDR1 is SGDLS and CDR2 is YYNGEE. This CDR3 comprises 15 residues. Written as DNA, the CDR3 is TGTGCCAGCAGCGTAGAAGTCGGGACAGTCATCGACTACACCTTC. It translates to CASSVEVGTVIDYTF. The whole variable domain, remainder taken from reference TRBV9 and TRBJ1-2, is DSGVTQTPKHLITATGQRVTLRCSPRSGDLSVYWYQQSLDQGLQFLIQYYNGEERAKGNILERFSAQQFPDLHSELNLSSLELGDSALYFCASSVEVGTVIDYTFGSGTRLTVV.

V usage is TRBV7-2 and J usage is TRBJ1-1; D might be TRBD1 (5 bases). The germline V gene encodes CDR1 SGHTA and CDR2 FQGNSA. Trimming cost V 1 base and J 6 bases, with 12 bases left between them. This CDR3 comprises 14 residues. CDR3 nucleotides: TGTGCCAGCAGCTTAGTGCGCAGGGATGCTGAAGCTTTCTTT. Translated, it gives CASSLVRRDAEAFF.

V and J are TRBV30 and TRBJ1-1; D gene unclear. The germline CDR1 and CDR2 sequences are GTSNPN and SVGIG (reference sequence). The CDR3 loop spans 13 amino acids. V was trimmed by 4 bases and J by 3 bases, leaving 12 bases between them. CDR3 in amino acids: CAWNRAFYTEAFF. The CDR3 DNA sequence: TGTGCCTGGAACCGGGCCTTTTACACTGAAGCTTTCTTT.

The J gene is TRBJ2-1, the V gene TRBV5-1, with D possibly matching TRBD1 (5 bases). Per the germline V gene, CDR1 is SGHRS and CDR2 is YFSETQ. The V gene lost 3 bases and the J gene lost 8 bases, with 15 bases spanning the gap. The CDR3 has 14 amino acids. CDR3 loop: CASSYSDRLYEQFF. The CDR3 coding sequence is TGCGCCAGCAGCTACAGTGACAGACTTTATGAGCAGTTCTTC. Combining the CDR3 with reference TRBV5-1 and TRBJ2-1 gives the whole variable domain KAGVTQTPRYLIKTRGQQVTLSCSPISGHRSVSWYQQTPGQGLQFLFEYFSETQRNKGNFPGRFSGRQFSNSRSEMNVSTLELGDSALYLCASSYSDRLYEQFFGPGTRLTVL.

CDR3 residues: CASSLFGGVGTEAFF. CDR3 sequence (DNA): TGTGCCAGCAGTCTGTTTGGGGGGGTAGGCACTGAAGCTTTCTTT. This rearrangement joins TRBV27 to TRBJ1-1; tentative D call: TRBD1 (5 bases). Trimming took 5 bases from V and 4 from J, leaving 17 bases between them. Germline V CDR1 and CDR2: MNHEY, SMNVEV (reference sequence). The CDR3 loop spans 15 amino acids.

This clone is a singleton in its sample. V and J are TRBV12-2 and TRBJ2-2; the table calls TRBD1, which could not be checked here. TRBV12-2 corresponds to a pseudogene. The CDR3 consists of 15 residues. CDR3 bases: TGTGCAAGTCGCTTAGCGAGACAGGGGACCGGGGAGCTGTTTTTT. It codes for CASRLARQGTGELFF.

The rearrangement uses TRBV5-1 and TRBJ2-3, with 7 bases that match TRBD2. Unmatched junction bases numbered 7, after V lost 0 bases and J lost 6 bases. Per germline, CDR1 SGHRS and CDR2 YFSETQ. The CDR3 runs to 15 residues. The DNA of the CDR3 is TGCGCCAGCAGCTTGGTCGGCAGGGAGGGGGATACGCAGTATTTT. Its translation: CASSLVGREGDTQYF.

This clone has a single count. The chain is built from TRBV18 and TRBJ2-5; a weak D match, TRBD2 (5 bases). The CDR3 is 14 residues long. The ends were cut back, 3 bases at V and 5 bases at J, with 13 bases in the middle. CDR1 and CDR2 (germline): KGHSH, LQKENI. Written as DNA, the CDR3 is TGTGCCAGCTCACCTAATTCGGGGTGGGAGACCCAGTACTTC. Translation: CASSPNSGWETQYF.

This clone turned up a few times. The V gene is TRBV4-2, the J gene TRBJ1-1; TRBD1 matches 7 bases. From germline, CDR1 is LGHNA and CDR2 YNFKEQ. Trimming at V came to 4 bases and at J to 2 bases, leaving 19 bases not matched to a gene. The CDR3 contains 19 residues. CDR3 in DNA: TGTGCCAGCAGCCCACTACGACCACTAATAGACAGGGTAAACACTGAAGCTTTCTTT. Encoded protein: CASSPLRPLIDRVNTEAFF.

The chain recombines TRBV5-1 with TRBJ1-4, with D unresolved. The CDR3 consists of 14 residues. V was cut by 0 bases and J by 6 bases, with 9 bases left in between. Germline-derived CDR1 and CDR2 are SGHRS and YFSETQ. As DNA, the CDR3 is TGCGCCAGCAGCTTGGATAAACCGGATGAAAAACTGTTTTTT. It translates to CASSLDKPDEKLFF.

The rearrangement uses TRBV28 and TRBJ2-5, with D tentatively TRBD1 (5 bases). Germline CDR1 is MDHEN and CDR2 is SYDVKM. Trimming stripped 6 bases from V and 1 base from J, with 9 bases between. This CDR3 region has 13 residues. CDR3 protein: CASSQGAQETQYF. CDR3 coding DNA: TGTGCCAGCAGCCAGGGTGCCCAAGAGACCCAGTACTTC.